The 21 T cell receptor beta chains below all came from one sample that was sequenced in a study of prognosis after radiotherapy for stage I lung cancer. Genomic DNA provided the template from which TCR beta CDR3 was amplified by two-round multiplex PCR. Round one of PCR was performed, and it used primers specific to each TRBV and TRBJ gene. TCRdb itself ran the multiplex PCR reads through MiXCR, one entry per CDR3 protein. The table lists some 17,000 distinct CDR3 sequences, over 40% of them singletons. Source: PBMCs, taken before or after stereotactic body radiation therapy (not recorded which). The receptors were sampled from a donor over 45 with non-small cell lung cancer.

This clonotype was seen more than once but under ten times. The chain joins TRBV5-1 to TRBJ2-2; D not resolved. The germline gives CDR1 SGHRS, CDR2 YFSETQ. V lost 1 base and J lost 6, with 13 bases in between. CDR3 length: 15 residues. CDR3 sequence (DNA): TGCGCCAGCAGCTTGACTCCCTTGGCCGCCGGGGAGCTGTTTTTT. Translated: CASSLTPLAAGELFF.

Concerning this clonotype itself: A far larger clone is a single base away, which makes a read error likely. The chain links TRBV27 to TRBJ1-2; D call uncertain. Germline CDR1 and CDR2: MNHEY and SMNVEV (reference sequence). The CDR3 contains 12 residues. V dropped 7 bases and J dropped 2 bases, with 8 bases sitting between them. The CDR3 DNA sequence: TGTGCCAGCAAGGACGGGAACTATGGCTACACCTTC. Its translation is CASKDGNYGYTF.

This clonotype was counted at least ten times. The rearrangement joins TRBV7-2 to TRBJ1-3, with no clear D. This CDR3 has 16 residues. Germline CDR1 is SGHTA and CDR2 is FQGNSA. The V gene lost 1 base and the J gene lost 0 bases, with 10 bases spanning the gap. CDR3 DNA sequence: TGTGCCAGCAGCTTAGTGGCGTTCAGCTCTGGAAACACCATATATTTT. Protein product: CASSLVAFSSGNTIYF.

Points on this clonotype: This may be a read error, as it is one base from a much larger clone. J is TRBJ2-7 and V is TRBV2; perhaps D is TRBD1 or TRBD2 (6 bases each). Per germline, CDR1 SNHLY and CDR2 FYNNEI. The CDR3 loop spans 15 amino acids. CDR3 sequence reads: CATRVGGGFSYDQYF. DNA for the CDR3: TGTGCCACCCGAGTGGGGGGCGGGTTCTCCTACGATCAGTACTTC.

The table lists this clonotype with many counts. The chain has TRBV2 and TRBJ2-7; D is tentatively TRBD1 or TRBD2 (5 bases each). Germline V gene sequence: CDR1 SNHLY, CDR2 FYNNEI. The germline V and J ends were trimmed by 6 bases and 3 bases, with 18 bases remaining between them. The CDR3 length is 15 residues. The CDR3 DNA reads as TGTGCCAGCAGGAGCCGGGACCCAGCACGCTACGAGCAGTACTTC. Its translation: CASRSRDPARYEQYF.

This clonotype was seen more than once but under ten times. This may stem from a read error, because a much larger clone lies one nucleotide away. CDR3 in amino acids: CAERAGLTGTQYF. CDR3 nucleotides: TGTGCCGAGCGGGCGGGCCTCACAGGTACGCAGTATTTT. The rearrangement joins TRBV7-2 to TRBJ2-3, with D possibly TRBD2 on 6 matching bases. The CDR3 extends over 13 amino acids. Germline V gene sequence: CDR1 SGHTA, CDR2 FQGNSA.

This clonotype was counted once. The genes are TRBV20-1 and TRBJ1-3, with TRBD1 matching 7 bases. Germline values: CDR1 DFQATT, CDR2 SNEGSKA (reference sequence). The V and J ends lost 3 bases and 0 bases, in that order; junction bases with no gene match: 5. CDR3 length: 15 residues. The CDR3 DNA is TGCAGTGCTAGGGACAGGCCTAACTCTGGAAACACCATATATTTT. Protein sequence: CSARDRPNSGNTIYF.

CDR3 DNA: TGCAGTGCTCCGGGACAGGTGACTGGCACTGAAGCTTTCTTT. It is translated as CSAPGQVTGTEAFF. The chain couples TRBV20-1 to TRBJ1-1, with 8 bases fitting TRBD1. Per germline, CDR1 DFQATT and CDR2 SNEGSKA (reference sequence). The ends lost 5 bases at V and 4 bases at J; junction bases unmatched: 9. The CDR3 is 14 residues long.

This clonotype is termed medium-sized (0.01 to 0.1%). This sequence joins TRBV11-2 and TRBJ2-2; unclear D gene. The germline CDR1 and CDR2 sequences are SGHAT and FQNNGV. The CDR3 is 15 amino acids. The V end was cut by 2 bases, the J end by 2 bases, with 9 bases between. The CDR3 DNA is TGTGCCAGCAGCTTATTGGCAGGCAACACCGGGGAGCTGTTTTTT. Translating it yields CASSLLAGNTGELFF.

V gene TRBV11-2 combines with J gene TRBJ2-7; D possibly corresponds to TRBD2 (6 bases). The CDR3 loop spans 14 amino acids. V lost 3 bases, J lost 0 bases, and 9 bases lay in between. Germline loops: CDR1 SGHAT, CDR2 FQNNGV. The CDR3 nucleotides read TGTGCCAGCAGCTTTTCCGGGAGCTCCTACGAGCAGTACTTC. Residues: CASSFSGSSYEQYF.

The rearrangement joins TRBV6-2 or TRBV6-3 to TRBJ2-3; 10 positions match TRBD1. V was pared by 6 bases and J by 5 bases, with 5 bases of the junction left unmatched. Per the germline V gene, CDR1 is MNHEY and CDR2 is SVGEGT. This CDR3 region has 14 residues. The CDR3 sequence: CASRVGQGVDTQYF. CDR3 sequence (DNA): TGTGCCAGCAGAGTCGGACAGGGGGTAGATACGCAGTATTTT.

The rearrangement joins TRBV19 to TRBJ2-7; no reliable D call. The CDR3 runs to 14 residues. Germline V gene data show CDR1 as LNHDA and CDR2 as SQIVND (reference sequence). Trimming shortened V by 5 bases and J by 1 base, and 12 bases separated the two germline ends. The CDR3 DNA sequence: TGTGCCAGTAGTGCTCGTGTCCCTTCCTACGAGCAGTACTTC. Its protein product is CASSARVPSYEQYF.

This chain links TRBV27 with TRBJ2-3, with D perhaps matching TRBD1 or TRBD2 (7 bases each). V lost 7 bases to trimming and J lost 2 bases, with 16 bases between them. This CDR3 spans 15 amino acids. CDR1 is MNHEY and CDR2 is SMNVEV in the germline V gene (reference sequence). DNA of the CDR3: TGTGCCAGCATAGGGGGGGACAGCACCACAGATACGCAGTATTTT. This codes for CASIGGDSTTDTQYF.

This clonotype was seen repeatedly, ten times or more. The rearrangement links TRBV9 to TRBJ2-1; D is ambiguous. Germline-derived CDR1 and CDR2 are SGDLS and YYNGEE. Between the trimmed V and J ends, which lost 3 bases and 7 bases, there was a span of 11 bases. The length of the CDR3 is 13 residues. CDR3: CASSASFPNEQFF. The DNA for the CDR3 is TGTGCCAGCAGCGCCAGTTTCCCGAATGAGCAGTTCTTC.

In this sample, this clonotype is medium-sized. The chain carries TRBV11-2 and TRBJ1-1; possibly TRBD1 for D (6 bases). This CDR3 has 13 residues. Germline V gene sequence: CDR1 SGHAT, CDR2 FQNNGV. Trimming removed 3 bases at V and 4 bases at J, with 9 bases between. The CDR3 nucleotides are TGTGCCAGCAGCTTGGGGGGGCCCACTGAAGCTTTCTTT. It specifies CASSLGGPTEAFF.

This clonotype was observed at least ten times. CDR3 loop: CAKGKCSGKAKNIQYF. Here the CDR3 DNA reads TGTGCCAAGGGAAAGTGTAGCGGGAAGGCCAAAAACATTCAGTACTTC. The chain links TRBV6-2 or TRBV6-3 to TRBJ2-4, with TRBD2 matching 8 bases. The CDR3 runs to 16 residues. In germline, CDR1 is MNHEY, CDR2 SVGEGT. V trimming: 10 bases; J trimming: 1 base; junction bases outside the gene matches: 12.

CDR3 in DNA: TGTGCCAGCAGCTCCCAGACAGGGGCGCGGACCTATAATTCACCCCTCCACTTT. This translates into CASSSQTGARTYNSPLHF. The V gene is TRBV11-2, the J gene TRBJ1-6; 8 bases agree with TRBD1. After removal of 4 bases from V and 2 bases from J, the junction contained 10 bases not matched to a gene. Germline V gives CDR1 SGHAT, CDR2 FQNNGV. CDR3 length: 18 amino acids.

Many counts were recorded for this clonotype. The genes are TRBV7-3 and TRBJ2-2, with 10 bases identical to TRBD1. J was trimmed by 5 bases and V by 5 bases; bases with no gene match: 8. The CDR3 has 16 amino acids. The germline gives CDR1 SGHTA, CDR2 FQGTGA. CDR3 DNA sequence: TGTGCCAGCAGCCTTCTGGGGACAGGGGTAACCGGGGAGCTGTTTTTT. Its protein is CASSLLGTGVTGELFF.

About this clonotype: A single base is all that separates this from a far larger clone, so a read error is likely. This sequence joins TRBV6-5 and TRBJ1-2, with D tentatively TRBD1 (6 bases). The CDR3 is 16 amino acids. V lost 6 bases and J 2 bases, leaving 19 bases between the germline ends. Per germline, CDR1 MNHEY and CDR2 SVGAGI. CDR3 DNA: TGTGCCAGCAGCACGGGACATGGGGCGTCGAACTATGGCTACACCTTC. Translated, it gives CASSTGHGASNYGYTF.

This rearrangement joins TRBV3-1 to TRBJ1-6; 8 bases agree with TRBD1. V dropped 0 bases and J dropped 9; count of bases not matched to a gene: 7. Germline values: CDR1 LGHDT, CDR2 YNNKEL (reference sequence). The CDR3 consists of 16 residues. The CDR3 nucleotides are TGTGCCAGCAGCCAAGAAGGACAGGGAGGCGCTTCACCCCTCCACTTT. This gives the protein CASSQEGQGGASPLHF.

By share of the sample, this clonotype is medium-sized (0.01 to 0.1%). The chain couples TRBV6-1 to TRBJ2-2, with D possibly matching TRBD1 (6 bases). CDR3 length: 14 amino acids. V dropped 4 bases and J dropped 1 base, with 7 bases sitting between them. Germline V CDR1 and CDR2: MNHNS, SASEGT. The CDR3: CASSARGNTGELFF. The DNA of the CDR3 is TGTGCCAGCAGTGCCAGGGGGAACACCGGGGAGCTGTTTTTT.